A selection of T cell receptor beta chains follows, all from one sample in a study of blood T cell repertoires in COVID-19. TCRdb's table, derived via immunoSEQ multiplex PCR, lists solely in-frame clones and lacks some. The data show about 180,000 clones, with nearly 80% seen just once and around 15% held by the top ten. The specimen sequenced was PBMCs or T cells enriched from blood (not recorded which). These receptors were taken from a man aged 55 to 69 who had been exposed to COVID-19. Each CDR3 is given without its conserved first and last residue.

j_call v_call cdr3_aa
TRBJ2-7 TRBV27 ASRRFGLADNTYEQY
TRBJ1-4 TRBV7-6 ASSLADRGHEKLF
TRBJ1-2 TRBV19 ASTTGFNYGYT
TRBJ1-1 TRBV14 ASSRLFGGGPNTEAF
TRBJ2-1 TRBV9 ASSVGLAESSPSYNEQF
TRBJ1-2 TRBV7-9 ASSLDPRAYGYT
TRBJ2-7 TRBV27 ASSFGTGYEQY
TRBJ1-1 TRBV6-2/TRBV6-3 ASSYGRKNTEAF
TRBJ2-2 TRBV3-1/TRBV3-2 ASSQDRRLDLYTGELF
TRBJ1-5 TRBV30 AWSRGFPQPQH
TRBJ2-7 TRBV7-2 ASMTGTLGEQY
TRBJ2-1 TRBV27 ASSAQRQTGDGEQF
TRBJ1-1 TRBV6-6 ASSYVGPTGEAF
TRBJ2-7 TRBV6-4 ASSDYRAYEQY
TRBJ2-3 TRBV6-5 ASSLTDTQY
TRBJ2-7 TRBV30 AWRVGLRAREQY
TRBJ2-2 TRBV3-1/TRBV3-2 ASSQDLAGGYTGELF
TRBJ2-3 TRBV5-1 ASSLAGTSGADTQY
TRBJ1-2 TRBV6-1 ASSERVQGFYGYT
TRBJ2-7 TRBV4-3 ASSQEGRSSYEQY
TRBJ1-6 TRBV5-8 ASSLWSGKGSPLH
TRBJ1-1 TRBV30 AWSVQGAWLEAF
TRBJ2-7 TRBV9 ASSVVGSGSYEQY
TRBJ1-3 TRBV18 ASSPLGDRSSGNTIY
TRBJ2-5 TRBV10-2 ASSPDYDKATQY
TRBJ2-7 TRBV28 ASSVDKARSYEQY
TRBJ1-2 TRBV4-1 ASSQITANYGYT
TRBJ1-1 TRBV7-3 ASSLNRVGTEAF
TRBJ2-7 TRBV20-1 SASGSQWKGQGSYEQY
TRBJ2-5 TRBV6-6 ASSPWGGKVGQETQY
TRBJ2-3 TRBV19 ASSIDRAGLLVGTDTQY
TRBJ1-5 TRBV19 ASTSMGPGGRQPQH
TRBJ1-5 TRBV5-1 ASSLGGQKDQPQH
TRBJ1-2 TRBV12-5 ASGLAGLYGYT
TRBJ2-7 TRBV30 AWRPSGSYEQY
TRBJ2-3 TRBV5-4 ASSIADQGTQY
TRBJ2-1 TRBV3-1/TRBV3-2 ASSQDIRTSGRSGGYNEQF
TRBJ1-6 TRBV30 AWSVSRAWYNSPLH
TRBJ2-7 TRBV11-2 ASSSLTGKGDEQY
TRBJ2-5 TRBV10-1 ASSEYNSLRETQY